A single T cell receptor beta chain is shown here with its context. Its antigen remains unknown. Primers: 60 Vbeta forward and 13 Jbeta reverse. Profiled with immunoSEQ multiplex PCR; TCRdb holds only in-frame clones, not every one. The sample carries about 160,000 clones, approximately 70% recorded once. The germline V gene has CDR1 SGHVS and CDR2 FQNEAQ. This CDR3 spans 16 amino acids. V trimming: 2 bases; J trimming: 6 bases; junction bases outside the gene matches: 9. The data were obtained in a study of cytomegalovirus exposure and HLA in healthy donors. Study-wide results and limits: Using a false discovery rate of 0.05, a later analysis showed that approximately 17,000 TCR beta sequences were associated with HLA alleles.

This clonotype was sampled from a man younger than 35 in good health and CMV-seropositive. Sequenced input: PBMCs. This rearrangement joins TRBV7-8 to TRBJ1-4; 7 bases match TRBD1. In DNA, the CDR3 is TGTGCCAGCAGCTTATCCTACGCCGGGACAGATGAAAAACTGTTTTTT. Protein sequence: CASSLSYAGTDEKLFF.